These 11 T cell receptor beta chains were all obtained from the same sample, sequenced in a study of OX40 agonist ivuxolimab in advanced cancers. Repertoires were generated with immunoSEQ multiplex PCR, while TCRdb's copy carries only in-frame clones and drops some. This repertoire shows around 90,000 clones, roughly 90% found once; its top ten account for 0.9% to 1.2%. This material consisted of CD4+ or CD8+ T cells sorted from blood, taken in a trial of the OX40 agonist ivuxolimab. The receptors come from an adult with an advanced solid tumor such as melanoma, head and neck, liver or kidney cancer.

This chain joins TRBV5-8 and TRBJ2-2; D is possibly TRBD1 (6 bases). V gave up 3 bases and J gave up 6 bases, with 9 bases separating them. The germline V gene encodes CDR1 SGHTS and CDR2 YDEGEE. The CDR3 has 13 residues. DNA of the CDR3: TGTGCCAGCAGCTCCTCAGGGGCCGGGGAGCTGTTTTTT. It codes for CASSSSGAGELFF.

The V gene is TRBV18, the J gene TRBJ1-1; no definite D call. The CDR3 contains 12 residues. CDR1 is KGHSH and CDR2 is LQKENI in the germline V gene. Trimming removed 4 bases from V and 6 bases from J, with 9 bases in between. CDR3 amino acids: CASSLREAEAFF. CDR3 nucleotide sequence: TGTGCCAGCTCACTGAGGGAGGCTGAAGCTTTCTTT.

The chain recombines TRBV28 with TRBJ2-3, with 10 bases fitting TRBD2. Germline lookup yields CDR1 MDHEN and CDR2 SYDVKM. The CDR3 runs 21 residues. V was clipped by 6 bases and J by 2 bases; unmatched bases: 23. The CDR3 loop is CASSRLPGRKSLAGPTDTQYF. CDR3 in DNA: TGTGCCAGCAGCAGACTTCCCGGGCGTAAGTCACTAGCGGGGCCCACAGATACGCAGTATTTT.

CDR3 DNA sequence: TGCGCCAGCAGCCAAGGCAGGGGAGGTAATGAAAAACTGTTTTTT. Translating it yields CASSQGRGGNEKLFF. The gene calls are TRBV4-1 and TRBJ1-4; possibly TRBD1 for D (6 bases). The V gene's germline CDR1 is MGHRA and CDR2 YSYEKL. V was pared by 1 base and J by 4 bases, with 10 bases between. The CDR3 is made up of 15 amino acids.

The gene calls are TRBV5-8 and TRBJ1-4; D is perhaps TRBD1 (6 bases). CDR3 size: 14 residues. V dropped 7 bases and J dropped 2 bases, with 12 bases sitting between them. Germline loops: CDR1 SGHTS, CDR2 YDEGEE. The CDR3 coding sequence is TGTGCCAGCCCTAACAGGGTTACTAATGAAAAACTGTTTTTT. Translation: CASPNRVTNEKLFF.

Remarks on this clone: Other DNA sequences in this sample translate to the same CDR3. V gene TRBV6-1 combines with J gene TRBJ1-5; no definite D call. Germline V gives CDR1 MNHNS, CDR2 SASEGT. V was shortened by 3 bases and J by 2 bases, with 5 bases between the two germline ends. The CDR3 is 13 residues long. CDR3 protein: CASSDSGNQPQHF. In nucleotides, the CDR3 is TGTGCCAGCAGTGATAGTGGCAATCAGCCCCAGCATTTT.

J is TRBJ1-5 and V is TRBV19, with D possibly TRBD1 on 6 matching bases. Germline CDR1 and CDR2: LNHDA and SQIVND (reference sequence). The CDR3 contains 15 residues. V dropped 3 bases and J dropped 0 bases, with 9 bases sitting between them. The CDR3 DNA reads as TGTGCCAGTAGTATTGGACAGAATAGCAATCAGCCCCAGCATTTT. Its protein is CASSIGQNSNQPQHF.

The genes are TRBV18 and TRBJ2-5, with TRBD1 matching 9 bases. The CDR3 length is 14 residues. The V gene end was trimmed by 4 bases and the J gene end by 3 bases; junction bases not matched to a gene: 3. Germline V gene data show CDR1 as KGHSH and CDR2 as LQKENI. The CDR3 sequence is CASSRRTGEETQYF. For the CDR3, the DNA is TGTGCCAGCTCACGACGGACAGGGGAAGAGACCCAGTACTTC.

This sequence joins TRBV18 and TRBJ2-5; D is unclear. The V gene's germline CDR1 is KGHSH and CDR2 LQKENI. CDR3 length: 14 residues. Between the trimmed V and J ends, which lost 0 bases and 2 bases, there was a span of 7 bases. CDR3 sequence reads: CASSPPNLQETQYF. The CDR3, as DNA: TGTGCCAGCTCACCACCGAACCTTCAAGAGACCCAGTACTTC.

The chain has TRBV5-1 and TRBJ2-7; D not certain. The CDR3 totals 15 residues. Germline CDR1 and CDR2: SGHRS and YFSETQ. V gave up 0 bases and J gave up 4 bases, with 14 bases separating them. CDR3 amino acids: CASSLEPSVFYEQYF. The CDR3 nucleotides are TGCGCCAGCAGCTTGGAGCCTAGTGTCTTTTACGAGCAGTACTTC.

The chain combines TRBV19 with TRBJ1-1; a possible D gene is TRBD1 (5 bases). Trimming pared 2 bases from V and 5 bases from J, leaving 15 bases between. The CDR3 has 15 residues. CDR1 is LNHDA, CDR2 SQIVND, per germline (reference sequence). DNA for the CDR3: TGTGCCAGTAGTATACTCTTGCGGGGCGGAACTGAAGCTTTCTTT. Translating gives CASSILLRGGTEAFF.